This record concerns one TCR beta chain sequence. CDR3 length: 16 amino acids. Germline V gene lookup returns CDR1 SGHVS and CDR2 FNYEAQ. Trimming shortened V by 2 bases and J by 9 bases, and 20 bases separated the two germline ends. A CD45RA+ naive subset and a CD45RA-negative memory subset were split from CD4+ cells. The sample belongs to a study of shared clonotypes between healthy human individuals. The table came from immunoSEQ multiplex PCR; TCRdb's copy has only in-frame clones and leaves some out. The sample holds roughly 640,000 clones, almost 97% seen once. This TCR was recovered from a woman aged 25 to 45 in good health. The chain recombines TRBV7-6 with TRBJ1-5; possible D gene TRBD1, 5 bases. The sample consisted of naive CD4+ T cells sorted from blood. The subset denotes: CD45RA+ positively selected. CDR3 in DNA: TGTGCCAGCAGCTTATACGACAAACAATGGGGGGGGCCCCAGCATTTT. It specifies CASSLYDKQWGGPQHF.